Here is one T cell receptor (beta chain) with its context. Antigen unknown. Sequenced by immunoSEQ multiplex PCR; TCRdb stores in-frame clones only, minus some. Of approximately 6,600 clones in the sample, around 85% are singletons; the top ten hold more than 4.5%. The data belong to a study of immune evolution from preneoplasia to lung adenocarcinoma. General study results and limits: Top clone frequencies peaked in normal lung, apparently declining through invasive adenocarcinoma. KRAS-mutant nodules had the highest T cell clonality.

The CDR3 spans 14 residues. Germline CDR1 is LNHDA and CDR2 is SQIVND (reference sequence). Trimming shortened V by 4 bases and J by 9 bases, and 16 bases separated the two germline ends. Sequencing was carried out using FFPE invasive lung adenocarcinoma tissue. The TCR comes from a person aged 50 or older with lung adenocarcinoma. The chain couples TRBV19 to TRBJ2-1; the D is unclear. The CDR3 DNA is TGTGCCAGTAGTACCTCGAGATCATACTCTGAGCAGTTCTTC. It encodes CASSTSRSYSEQFF.